These T cell receptor beta chains were read from a single sample in a study of blood T cell repertoires in COVID-19. Sequencing was performed with immunoSEQ multiplex PCR; in TCRdb, only in-frame clones are kept and a portion is missing. This sample has a few hundred thousand clones, with approximately 80% found just once. Sequencing was carried out using peripheral blood. The receptors were sampled from a human donor in a cohort sampled during active COVID-19. The CDR3 runs from the conserved cysteine through the conserved F or W. D genes are given only for firm matches. Only some rows state a clone size, as once, few, many or a class for expanded clones.

d_call	v_call	cdr3_length	j_call	clone_size	cdr3_aa	cdr3_nt
TRBD1	TRBV5-1	14	TRBJ2-7	.	CASSLLGQLYEQYF	TGCGCCAGCAGCTTGTTGGGACAGCTATACGAGCAGTACTTC
.	TRBV7-6	13	TRBJ2-7	.	CASSPGPFYEQYF	TGTGCCAGCAGCCCAGGGCCCTTCTACGAGCAGTACTTC
TRBD2	TRBV11-2	18	TRBJ2-1	.	CASSHYSGLAGGYNEQFF	TGTGCCAGCAGCCATTATTCGGGACTAGCGGGGGGCTACAATGAGCAGTTCTTC
.	TRBV5-1	14	TRBJ1-1	.	CASSLTGPNTEAFF	TGCGCCAGCAGCTTGACAGGGCCGAACACTGAAGCTTTCTTT
.	TRBV6-6	16	TRBJ2-3	.	CASSYGGPANVDTQYF	TGTGCCAGCAGTTACGGCGGGCCGGCGAATGTGGATACGCAGTATTTT
TRBD2	TRBV7-6	17	TRBJ2-3	.	CASSLAGGMMGTDTQYF	TGTGCCAGCAGCTTAGCGGGAGGGATGATGGGCACAGATACGCAGTATTTT
TRBD1	TRBV27	15	TRBJ1-6	.	CASSGQGGTRRPLHF	TGTGCCAGCAGTGGACAGGGAGGAACGCGAAGACCCCTCCACTTT
.	TRBV9	16	TRBJ2-5	once	CASSSFLALQVETQYF	TGTGCCAGCAGCTCATTTCTAGCGCTGCAGGTAGAGACCCAGTACTTC
TRBD1	TRBV29-1	12	TRBJ2-7	few	CSVARGPGEQYF	TGCAGCGTTGCCAGGGGGCCGGGCGAGCAGTACTTC
TRBD1	TRBV11-1	14	TRBJ2-5	.	CASRQGGPEGTQYF	TGTGCCAGCAGGCAAGGGGGCCCCGAGGGGACCCAGTACTTC
TRBD2	TRBV5-1	11	TRBJ2-1	.	CASGASGKQFF	TGCGCCAGCGGGGCTAGCGGCAAGCAGTTCTTC
TRBD2	TRBV28	17	TRBJ2-7	.	CASSSTPGGRGAREQYF	TGTGCCAGCAGTTCAACCCCCGGGGGGCGGGGGGCACGCGAGCAGTACTTC
TRBD2	TRBV7-2	15	TRBJ2-7	.	CASSNSGASSYEQYF	TGTGCCAGCAGCAATAGCGGGGCTAGCTCCTACGAGCAGTACTTC
TRBD2	TRBV3-1/TRBV3-2	16	TRBJ2-1	.	CASSQDLAGIYNEQFF	TGTGCCAGCAGCCAAGATCTAGCGGGGATCTACAATGAGCAGTTCTTC
.	TRBV6-2/TRBV6-3	14	TRBJ1-1	few	CASSYRGLNTEAFF	TGTGCCAGCAGTTACAGGGGCTTGAACACTGAAGCTTTCTTT
.	TRBV6-5	13	TRBJ2-1	.	CASVGTLYNEQFF	TGTGCCAGCGTCGGGACTCTCTACAATGAGCAGTTCTTC
TRBD1	TRBV5-1	14	TRBJ1-2	.	CASSGQGGTDGYTF	TGCGCCAGCAGCGGCCAGGGGGGAACCGACGGCTACACCTTC
.	TRBV6-5	13	TRBJ1-5	.	CASSPRGNQPQHF	TGTGCCAGCAGTCCCCGGGGCAATCAGCCCCAGCATTTT
.	TRBV7-6	18	TRBJ2-1	.	CASSLTPPLAVSYNEQFF	TGTGCCAGCAGCTTAACCCCGCCACTAGCAGTGTCCTACAATGAGCAGTTCTTC
TRBD1	TRBV7-8	16	TRBJ1-2	.	CASSLDGQGRTGGYTF	TGTGCCAGCAGCTTAGACGGACAGGGGAGAACGGGAGGCTACACCTTC
.	TRBV6-1	14	TRBJ1-2	.	CASSEGTFNYGYTF	TGTGCCAGCAGTGAAGGGACATTTAACTATGGCTACACCTTC
TRBD1	TRBV5-1	15	TRBJ2-7	.	CASSLTTQGIGEQYF	TGCGCCAGCAGCTTGACCACACAGGGGATCGGGGAGCAGTACTTC
TRBD2	TRBV18	18	TRBJ2-1	.	CASSLFRLAGSSYNEQFF	TGTGCCAGCTCACTCTTCAGACTAGCGGGGAGCTCCTACAATGAGCAGTTCTTC
.	TRBV6-4	13	TRBJ2-2	.	CASSDIGSGELFF	TGTGCCAGCAGTGACATCGGGAGCGGGGAGCTGTTTTTT
TRBD2	TRBV7-6	14	TRBJ2-2	.	CASSGLAGTGELFF	TGTGCCAGCAGTGGACTAGCGGGAACCGGGGAGCTGTTTTTT
.	TRBV7-6	15	TRBJ2-7	.	CASSYRSGSSYEQYF	TGTGCCAGCAGCTATCGCTCGGGGTCCTCCTACGAGCAGTACTTC
TRBD1	TRBV27	17	TRBJ1-6	.	CASSLSIWTGLNTPLHF	TGTGCCAGCAGTTTATCCATTTGGACAGGCCTTAATACACCCCTCCACTTT
.	TRBV5-1	13	TRBJ2-3	.	CASSFTAGDTQYF	TGCGCCAGCAGCTTCACAGCGGGAGATACGCAGTATTTT
.	TRBV24-1	13	TRBJ2-1	.	CATSDPGTNEQFF	TGTGCCACCAGTGACCCTGGGACAAATGAGCAGTTCTTC
.	TRBV28	12	TRBJ2-2	.	CASSLRVGELFF	TGTGCCAGCAGTTTACGTGTCGGGGAGCTGTTTTTT
TRBD2	TRBV19	16	TRBJ2-3	.	CASTDSGGRTTDTQYF	TGTGCCAGCACTGACTCTGGCGGGAGAACCACAGATACGCAGTATTTT
.	TRBV4-2	14	TRBJ1-1	.	CASSRERGVTEAFF	TGTGCCAGCAGCCGAGAAAGGGGTGTCACTGAAGCTTTCTTT
.	TRBV19	14	TRBJ2-1	.	CATGPRDIVDLQFF	TGTGCCACTGGCCCCCGGGACATAGTGGATCTCCAGTTCTTC
TRBD1	TRBV7-9	13	TRBJ2-3	.	CASSLWSDRWQYF	TGTGCCAGCAGCTTATGGTCGGACAGGTGGCAGTATTTT
TRBD2	TRBV5-4	17	TRBJ2-3	.	CASSTEPGLAGADTQYF	TGTGCCAGCAGCACGGAACCGGGACTAGCGGGAGCAGATACGCAGTATTTT
TRBD1	TRBV19	14	TRBJ2-2	once	CASRDRGHTGELFF	TGTGCCAGTCGCGACAGGGGGCACACCGGGGAGCTGTTTTTT
TRBD1	TRBV6-4	19	TRBJ1-4	.	CASRLQRDRKKPTNEKLFF	TGTGCCAGCAGGCTACAACGGGACAGAAAAAAACCAACTAATGAAAAACTGTTTTTT
.	TRBV6-6	14	TRBJ1-6	.	CASSWERENSPLHF	TGTGCCAGCAGCTGGGAGAGGGAAAATTCACCCCTCCACTTT
.	TRBV12-3/TRBV12-4	13	TRBJ2-5	.	CASSLGGLETQYF	TGTGCCAGCAGTTTGGGGGGTTTAGAGACCCAGTACTTC
.	TRBV18	11	TRBJ2-7	.	CASSPRDEQYF	TGTGCCAGCTCACCGAGGGACGAGCAGTACTTC